These 9 T cell receptor beta chains were sequenced from one sample in a study of cytomegalovirus exposure and HLA in healthy donors. PCR amplification relied on 60 Vbeta primers (plus 13 Jbeta primers). Clones were sequenced by immunoSEQ multiplex PCR, and TCRdb holds only the in-frame ones, with some missing. The sample lists about 160,000 clones; 60% to 80% were seen once. The sequenced material came from PBMCs. The origin of the receptors is a man over 45 in good health and CMV-seropositive.

This clone has just one count. The genes are TRBV7-8 and TRBJ2-5; TRBD1 might be the D (5 bases). CDR1 and CDR2 (germline): SGHVS, FQNEAQ. The length of the CDR3 is 15 residues. Trimming left V 1 base short and J 3 bases short, with 12 bases between. In nucleotides, the CDR3 is TGTGCCAGCAGCTTAGGATCGACAGCTAAAGAGACCCAGTACTTC. This codes for CASSLGSTAKETQYF.

V gene TRBV7-9 combines with J gene TRBJ2-5, with 8 positions matching TRBD1. Germline CDR1 and CDR2: SEHNR and FQNEAQ (reference sequence). The CDR3 extends over 13 amino acids. J was trimmed by 5 bases and V by 6 bases; bases with no gene match: 5. The CDR3 DNA reads TGTGCCAGCAGGACAGGGGCGCGGGAGACCCAGTACTTC. This codes for CASRTGARETQYF.

The V gene is TRBV30, the J gene TRBJ1-1, with D possibly being TRBD1 (6 bases). Per germline, CDR1 GTSNPN and CDR2 SVGIG (reference sequence). The CDR3 runs 17 residues. Trimming removed 7 bases at V and 5 bases at J, with 29 bases between. In nucleotides, the CDR3 is TGTGCCTCAAAAGGGGGAGGGGGAGGGGCTAGAGGTACTGAAGCTTTCTTT. The encoded protein is CASKGGGGGARGTEAFF.

The V call is TRBV27, the J call TRBJ2-7; tentative D call: TRBD1 (5 bases). The CDR3 totals 15 residues. CDR1 is MNHEY and CDR2 is SMNVEV in the germline V gene (reference sequence). Trimming removed 6 bases from V and 0 bases from J, with 15 bases in between. CDR3 amino acids: CASSLTGSRSYEQYF. In DNA, the CDR3 is TGTGCCAGCAGCCTAACAGGTTCCCGCTCCTACGAGCAGTACTTC.

This rearrangement joins TRBV11-2 to TRBJ1-1; perhaps TRBD1 as D (5 bases). Trimming removed 6 bases from V and 0 bases from J, with 11 bases in between. Germline V lookup: CDR1 SGHAT, CDR2 FQNNGV. The CDR3 covers 14 residues. The CDR3 DNA reads TGTGCCAGCAGTTCAGACAGAATGAACACTGAAGCTTTCTTT. Protein sequence: CASSSDRMNTEAFF. The full variable domain, with the rest looked up from reference TRBV11-2 and TRBJ1-1, is EAGVAQSPRYKIIEKRQSVAFWCNPISGHATLYWYQQILGQGPKLLIQFQNNGVVDDSQLPKDRFSAERLKGVDSTLKIQPAKLEDSAVYLCASSSDRMNTEAFFGQGTRLTVV.

In its sample, this clone was seen a few times. The chain recombines TRBV10-3 with TRBJ1-1; 11 bases align to TRBD1. The CDR3 covers 16 residues. V lost 9 bases and J lost 4; bases outside the gene matches: 13. Germline V lookup: CDR1 ENHRY, CDR2 SYGVKD. The CDR3 DNA reads TGTGCCATAAGTCGAGGACAGGGGGCGCGAGTCACTGAAGCTTTCTTT. This translates into CAISRGQGARVTEAFF.

The chain joins TRBV7-2 to TRBJ1-2; no definite D call. The CDR3 length is 15 residues. Germline CDR1 is SGHTA and CDR2 is FQGNSA. V was trimmed by 2 bases and J by 6 bases, leaving 16 bases between them. The CDR3 coding sequence is TGTGCCAGCAGCTTACCCGGCGGGGAAAAGGATGGCTACACCTTC. Residues: CASSLPGGEKDGYTF.

The V gene is TRBV28, the J gene TRBJ1-6; the match to TRBD1 covers 7 bases. This CDR3 is built from 15 residues. Germline V gene sequence: CDR1 MDHEN, CDR2 SYDVKM. Trimming took 5 bases from V and 5 from J; bases not matched to a gene: 6. CDR3 coding DNA: TGTGCCAGCAGTCGAGGAGGGGGCCATAATTCACCCCTCCACTTT. This translates into CASSRGGGHNSPLHF.

This chain uses TRBV7-9 with TRBJ1-1, with 7 bases matching TRBD1. Per germline, CDR1 SEHNR and CDR2 FQNEAQ (reference sequence). CDR3 length: 15 residues. V shed 5 bases and J 0 bases; nucleotides not matched to a gene: 6. The CDR3 here is CASSQLGTVNTEAFF. CDR3 in DNA: TGTGCCAGCAGCCAACTGGGGACAGTGAACACTGAAGCTTTCTTT.